One T cell receptor beta chain is described in this entry. Antigen: not known. Some clones are missing from TCRdb's copy, which holds only in-frame ones; the method was immunoSEQ multiplex PCR. The data hold about 3,700 clones, with about two thirds observed a single time. This specimen comes from a study of immune cell composition in non-small cell lung cancer. Across the study: Histologic subtype was mainly adenocarcinoma or squamous cell carcinoma.

Study observations and caveats: In adenocarcinoma, maximal tumour-associated clone frequency tracked TIL tumour reactivity.

Template was genomic DNA from frozen, unsorted single-cell suspensions. The CDR3 has 15 residues. With 0 bases removed from V and 0 bases from J, the gap between germline ends came to 7 bases. The germline V gene encodes CDR1 SGHRS and CDR2 YFSETQ. The origin of this receptor is a human donor with non-small cell lung cancer. The chain joins TRBV5-1 to TRBJ1-5; D is uncertain. Specimen: lung tumor tissue. Here the CDR3 DNA reads TGCGCCAGCAGCTTGGGGGCTAATAGCAATCAGCCCCAGCATTTT. Its protein product is CASSLGANSNQPQHF.